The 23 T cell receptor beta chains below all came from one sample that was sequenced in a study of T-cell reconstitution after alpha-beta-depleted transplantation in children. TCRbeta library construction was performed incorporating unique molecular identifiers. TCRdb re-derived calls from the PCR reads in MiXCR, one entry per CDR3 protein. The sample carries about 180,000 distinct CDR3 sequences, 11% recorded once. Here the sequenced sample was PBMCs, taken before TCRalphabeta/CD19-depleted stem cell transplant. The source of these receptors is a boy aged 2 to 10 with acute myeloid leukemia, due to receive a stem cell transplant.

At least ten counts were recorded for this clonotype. Here the CDR3 reads CASRSLGTGTF. CDR3 nucleotide sequence: TGTGCCAGCAGATCACTCGGGACAGGGACCTTC. The gene calls are TRBV12-3 or TRBV12-4 and TRBJ1-2, with 9 bases identical to TRBD1. The CDR3 length is 11 residues. Losses at the gene ends were 6 bases for V and 14 bases for J; bases not matched to a gene: 7.

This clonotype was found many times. CDR3 nucleotide sequence: TGTGCCAGCAGCTGGTCCCGGACAGTTTACGAGCAGTACGTC. This gives the protein CASSWSRTVYEQYV. V usage is TRBV11-2 and J usage is TRBJ2-7; weak D call: TRBD1 (6 bases). Per the germline V gene, CDR1 is SGHAT and CDR2 is FQNNGV. The CDR3 is made up of 14 amino acids. V was trimmed by 4 bases and J by 4 bases, leaving 14 bases between them.

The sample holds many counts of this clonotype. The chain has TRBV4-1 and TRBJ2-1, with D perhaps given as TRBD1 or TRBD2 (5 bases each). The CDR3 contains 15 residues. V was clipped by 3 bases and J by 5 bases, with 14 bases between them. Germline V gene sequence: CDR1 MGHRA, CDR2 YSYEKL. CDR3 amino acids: CASSQLGTGDNEQFF. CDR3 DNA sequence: TGCGCCAGCAGCCAGCTTGGGACCGGGGACAATGAGCAGTTCTTC.

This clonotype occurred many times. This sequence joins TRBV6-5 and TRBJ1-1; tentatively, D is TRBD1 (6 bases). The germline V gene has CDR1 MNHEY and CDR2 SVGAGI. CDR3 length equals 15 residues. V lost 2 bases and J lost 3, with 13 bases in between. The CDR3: CASSYGQGRDTEAFF. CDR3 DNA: TGTGCCAGCAGTTACGGGCAGGGGAGGGACACTGAAGCTTTCTTT.

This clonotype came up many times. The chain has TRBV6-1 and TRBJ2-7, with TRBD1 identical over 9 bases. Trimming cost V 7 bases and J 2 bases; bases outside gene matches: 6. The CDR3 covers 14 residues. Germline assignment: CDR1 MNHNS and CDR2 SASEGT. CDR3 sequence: CASKKDRGPYEQYV. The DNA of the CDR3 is TGTGCCAGCAAAAAGGACAGGGGACCCTACGAGCAGTACGTC.

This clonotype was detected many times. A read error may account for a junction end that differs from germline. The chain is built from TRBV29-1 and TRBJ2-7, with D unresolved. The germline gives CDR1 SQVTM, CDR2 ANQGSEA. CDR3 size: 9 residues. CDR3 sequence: CSVEVSDSF. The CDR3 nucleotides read TGCAGCGTTGAAGTCTCAGATTCCTTC.

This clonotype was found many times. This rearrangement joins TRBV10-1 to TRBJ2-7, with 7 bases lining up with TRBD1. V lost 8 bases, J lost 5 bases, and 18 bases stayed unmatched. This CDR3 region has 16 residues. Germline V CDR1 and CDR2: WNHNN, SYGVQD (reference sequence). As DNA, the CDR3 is TGCGCCAGCTGGCCCAGGGGGACAGCCCTTATTAACGAGCAGTACGTC. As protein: CASWPRGTALINEQYV.

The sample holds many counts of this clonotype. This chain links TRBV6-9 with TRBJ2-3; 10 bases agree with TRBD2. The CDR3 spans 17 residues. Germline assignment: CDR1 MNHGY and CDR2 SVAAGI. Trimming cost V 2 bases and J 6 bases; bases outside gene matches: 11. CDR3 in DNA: TGTGCCAGCAGTTATATCGAAGCGGGGGGGCCTGGTGATACGCAGTATTTT. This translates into CASSYIEAGGPGDTQYF.

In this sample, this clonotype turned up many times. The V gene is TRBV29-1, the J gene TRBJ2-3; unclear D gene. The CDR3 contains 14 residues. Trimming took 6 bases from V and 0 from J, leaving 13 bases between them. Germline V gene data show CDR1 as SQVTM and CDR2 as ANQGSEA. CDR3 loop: CSVLETTSTDTQYF. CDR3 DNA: TGCAGCGTCTTGGAAACGACTAGCACAGATACGCAGTATTTT.

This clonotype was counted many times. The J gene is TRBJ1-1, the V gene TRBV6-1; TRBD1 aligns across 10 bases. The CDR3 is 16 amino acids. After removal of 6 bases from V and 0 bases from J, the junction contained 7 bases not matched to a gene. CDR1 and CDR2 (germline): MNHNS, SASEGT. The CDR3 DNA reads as TGTGCCAGCAGCCTCATGGGACAGGGGATGAACACTGAAGCTTTCTTT. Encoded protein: CASSLMGQGMNTEAFF.

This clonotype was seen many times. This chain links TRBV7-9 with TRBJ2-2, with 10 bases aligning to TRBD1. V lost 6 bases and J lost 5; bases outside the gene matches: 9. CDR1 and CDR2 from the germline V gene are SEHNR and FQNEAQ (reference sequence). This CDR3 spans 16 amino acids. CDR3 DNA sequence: TGTGCCAGCAGATTTCCCGGGACAGGGGTAACCGGGGAGCTGTTTTTT. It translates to CASRFPGTGVTGELFF.

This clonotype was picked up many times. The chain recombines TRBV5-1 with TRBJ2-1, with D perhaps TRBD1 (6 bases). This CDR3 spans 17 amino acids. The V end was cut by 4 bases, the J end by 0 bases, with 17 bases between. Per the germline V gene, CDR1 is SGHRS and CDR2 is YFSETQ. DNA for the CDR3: TGCGCCAGCAGCCAAAAGGACAGACGATCCTCCTACAATGAGCAGTTCTTC. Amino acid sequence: CASSQKDRRSSYNEQFF.

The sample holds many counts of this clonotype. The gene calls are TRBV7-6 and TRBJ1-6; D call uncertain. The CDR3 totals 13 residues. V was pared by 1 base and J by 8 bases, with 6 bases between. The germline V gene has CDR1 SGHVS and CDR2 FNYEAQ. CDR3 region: CASSLGVDSPLHF. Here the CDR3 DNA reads TGTGCCAGCAGCTTAGGAGTGGATTCACCCCTCCACTTT.

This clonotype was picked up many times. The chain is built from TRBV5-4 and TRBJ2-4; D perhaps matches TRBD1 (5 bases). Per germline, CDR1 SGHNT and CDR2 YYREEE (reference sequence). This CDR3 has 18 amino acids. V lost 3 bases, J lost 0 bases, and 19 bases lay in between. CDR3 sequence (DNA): TGTGCCAGCAGCTCGAAGACAGACAGCATTGGAGCCAAAAACATTCAGTACTTC. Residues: CASSSKTDSIGAKNIQYF.

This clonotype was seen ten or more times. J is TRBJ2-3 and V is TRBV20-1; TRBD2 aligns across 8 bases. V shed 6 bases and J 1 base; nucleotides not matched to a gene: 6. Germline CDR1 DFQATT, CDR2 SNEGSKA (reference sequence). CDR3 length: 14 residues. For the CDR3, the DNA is TGCAGTGCAATAAGCGGGGGCGGCACAGATACGCAGTATTTT. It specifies CSAISGGGTDTQYF.

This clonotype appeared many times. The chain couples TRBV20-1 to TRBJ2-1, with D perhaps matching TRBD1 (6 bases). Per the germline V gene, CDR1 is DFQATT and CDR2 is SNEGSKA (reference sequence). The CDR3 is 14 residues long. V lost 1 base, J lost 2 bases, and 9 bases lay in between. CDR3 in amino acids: CSARGQGPYNEQFF. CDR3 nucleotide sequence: TGCAGTGCTAGAGGGCAGGGGCCCTACAATGAGCAGTTCTTC.

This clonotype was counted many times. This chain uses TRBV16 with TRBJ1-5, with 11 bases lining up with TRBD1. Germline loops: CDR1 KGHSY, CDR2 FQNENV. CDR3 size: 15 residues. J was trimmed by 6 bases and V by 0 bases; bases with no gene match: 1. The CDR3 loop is CASSQSDRGLQPQHF. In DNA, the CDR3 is TGTGCCAGCAGCCAATCGGACAGGGGGCTTCAGCCCCAGCATTTT. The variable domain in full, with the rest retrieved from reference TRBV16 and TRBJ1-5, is GEEVAQTPKHLVRGEGQKAKLYCAPIKGHSYVFWYQQVLKNEFKFLISFQNENVFDETGMPKERFSAKCLPNSPCSLEIQATKLEDSAVYFCASSQSDRGLQPQHFGDGTRLSIL.

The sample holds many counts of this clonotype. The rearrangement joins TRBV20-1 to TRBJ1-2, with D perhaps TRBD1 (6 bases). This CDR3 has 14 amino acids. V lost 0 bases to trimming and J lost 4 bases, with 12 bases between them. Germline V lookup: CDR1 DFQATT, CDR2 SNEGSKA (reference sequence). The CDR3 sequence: CSAREGQGTYGYTF. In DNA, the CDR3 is TGCAGTGCTAGAGAGGGGCAGGGGACCTATGGCTACACCTTC.

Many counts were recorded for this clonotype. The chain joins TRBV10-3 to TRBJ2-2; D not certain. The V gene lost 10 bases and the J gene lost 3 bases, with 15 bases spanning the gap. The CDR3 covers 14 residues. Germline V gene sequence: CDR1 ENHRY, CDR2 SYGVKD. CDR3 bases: TGTGCCACCAGGTCCCCCCGGGACACCGGGGAGCTGTTTTTT. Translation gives CATRSPRDTGELFF.

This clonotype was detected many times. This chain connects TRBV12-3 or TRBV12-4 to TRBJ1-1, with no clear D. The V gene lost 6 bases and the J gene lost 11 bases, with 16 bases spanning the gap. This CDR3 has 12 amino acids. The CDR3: CASRFETSAAFF. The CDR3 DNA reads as TGTGCCAGCAGGTTTGAAACTTCCGCGGCTTTCTTT.

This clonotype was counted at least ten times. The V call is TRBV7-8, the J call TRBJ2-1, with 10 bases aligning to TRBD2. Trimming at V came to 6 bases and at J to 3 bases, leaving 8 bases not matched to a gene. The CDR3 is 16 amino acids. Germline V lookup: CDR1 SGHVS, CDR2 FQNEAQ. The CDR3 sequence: CASRQTSGKYYNEQFF. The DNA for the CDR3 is TGTGCCAGCAGACAAACTAGCGGGAAGTACTACAATGAGCAGTTCTTC.

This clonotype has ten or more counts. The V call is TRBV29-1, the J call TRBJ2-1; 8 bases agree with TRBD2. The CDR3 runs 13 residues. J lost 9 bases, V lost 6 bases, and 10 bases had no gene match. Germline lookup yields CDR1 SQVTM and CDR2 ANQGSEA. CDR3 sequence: CSVPPRGGSEQFF. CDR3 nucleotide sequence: TGCAGCGTCCCCCCGCGCGGGGGGAGTGAGCAGTTCTTC.

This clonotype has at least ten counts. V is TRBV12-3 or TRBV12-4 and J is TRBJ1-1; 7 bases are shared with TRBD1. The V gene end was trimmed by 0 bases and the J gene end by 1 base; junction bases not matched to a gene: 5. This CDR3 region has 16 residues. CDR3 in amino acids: CASSLAPRQGNTEAFF. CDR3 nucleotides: TGTGCCAGCAGTTTAGCGCCTCGACAGGGGAACACTGAAGCTTTCTTT.